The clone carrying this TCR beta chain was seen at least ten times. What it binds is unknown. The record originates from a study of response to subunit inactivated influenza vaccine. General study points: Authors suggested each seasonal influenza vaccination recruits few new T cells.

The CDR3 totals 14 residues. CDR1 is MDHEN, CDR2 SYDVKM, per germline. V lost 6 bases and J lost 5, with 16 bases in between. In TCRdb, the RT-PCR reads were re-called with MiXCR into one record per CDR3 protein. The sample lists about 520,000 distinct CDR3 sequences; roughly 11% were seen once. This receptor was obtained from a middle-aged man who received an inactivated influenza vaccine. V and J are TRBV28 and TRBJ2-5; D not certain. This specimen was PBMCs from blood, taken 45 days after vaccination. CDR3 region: CASSFRPGYETQYF. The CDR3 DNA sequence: TGTGCCAGCAGCTTCCGACCCGGGTATGAGACCCAGTACTTC.